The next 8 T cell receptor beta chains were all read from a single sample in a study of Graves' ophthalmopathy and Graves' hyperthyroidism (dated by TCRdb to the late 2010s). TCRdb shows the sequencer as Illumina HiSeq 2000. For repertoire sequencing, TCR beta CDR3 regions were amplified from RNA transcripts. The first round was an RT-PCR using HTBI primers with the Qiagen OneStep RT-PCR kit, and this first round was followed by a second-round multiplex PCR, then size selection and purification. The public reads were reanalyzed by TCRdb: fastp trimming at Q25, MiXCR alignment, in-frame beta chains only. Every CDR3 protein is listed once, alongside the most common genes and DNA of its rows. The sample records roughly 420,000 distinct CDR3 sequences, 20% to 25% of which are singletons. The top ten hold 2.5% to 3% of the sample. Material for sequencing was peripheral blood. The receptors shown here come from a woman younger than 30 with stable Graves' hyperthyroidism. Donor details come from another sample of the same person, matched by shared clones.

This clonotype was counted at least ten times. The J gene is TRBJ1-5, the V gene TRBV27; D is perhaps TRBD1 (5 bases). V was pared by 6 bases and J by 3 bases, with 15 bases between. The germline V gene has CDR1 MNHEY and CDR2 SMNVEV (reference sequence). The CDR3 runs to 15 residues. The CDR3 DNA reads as TGTGCCAGCAGCCTCACCGGGGGGTACAATCAGCCCCAGCATTTT. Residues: CASSLTGGYNQPQHF.

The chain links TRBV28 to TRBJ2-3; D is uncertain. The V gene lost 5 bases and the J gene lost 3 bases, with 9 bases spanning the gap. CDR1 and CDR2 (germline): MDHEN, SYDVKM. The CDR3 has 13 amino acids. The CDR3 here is CASSPWMTDTQYF. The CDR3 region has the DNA TGTGCCAGCAGTCCGTGGATGACAGATACGCAGTATTTT.

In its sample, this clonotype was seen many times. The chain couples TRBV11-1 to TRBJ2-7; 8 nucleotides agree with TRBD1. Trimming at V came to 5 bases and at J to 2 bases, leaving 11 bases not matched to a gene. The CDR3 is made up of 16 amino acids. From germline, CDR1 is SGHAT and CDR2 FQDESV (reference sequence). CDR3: CASSRLPGGAPYEQYF. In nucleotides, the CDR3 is TGTGCCAGCAGCAGACTTCCAGGGGGCGCCCCCTACGAGCAGTACTTC.

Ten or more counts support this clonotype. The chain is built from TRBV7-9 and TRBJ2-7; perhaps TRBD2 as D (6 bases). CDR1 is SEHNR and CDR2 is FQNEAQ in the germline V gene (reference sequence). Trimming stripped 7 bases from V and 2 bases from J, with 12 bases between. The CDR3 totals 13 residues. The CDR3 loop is CASTWGGTYEQYF. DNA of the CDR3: TGTGCCAGCACCTGGGGCGGGACCTACGAGCAGTACTTC.

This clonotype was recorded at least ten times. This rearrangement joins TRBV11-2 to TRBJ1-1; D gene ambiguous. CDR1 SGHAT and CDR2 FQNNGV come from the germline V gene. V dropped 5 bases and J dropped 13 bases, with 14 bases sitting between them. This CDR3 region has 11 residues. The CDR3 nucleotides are TGTGCCAGCAGCCACCCTGGACGGGTTTTCTTT. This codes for CASSHPGRVFF.

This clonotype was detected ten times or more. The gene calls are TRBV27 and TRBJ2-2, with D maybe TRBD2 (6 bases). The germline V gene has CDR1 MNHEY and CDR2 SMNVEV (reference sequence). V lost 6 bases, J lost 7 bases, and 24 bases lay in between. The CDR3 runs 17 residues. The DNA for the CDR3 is TGTGCCAGCAGCCTAGGGTTCACTAGCAGCAGCGGCGGGGAGCTGTTTTTT. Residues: CASSLGFTSSSGGELFF.

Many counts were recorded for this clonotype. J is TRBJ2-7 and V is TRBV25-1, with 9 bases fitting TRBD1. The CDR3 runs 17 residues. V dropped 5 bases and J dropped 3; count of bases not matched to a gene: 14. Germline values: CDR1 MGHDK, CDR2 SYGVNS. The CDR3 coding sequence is TGTGCCAGCAGTCCCGCCCCTACAGGGGGCACCGTCTACGAGCAGTACTTC. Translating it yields CASSPAPTGGTVYEQYF.

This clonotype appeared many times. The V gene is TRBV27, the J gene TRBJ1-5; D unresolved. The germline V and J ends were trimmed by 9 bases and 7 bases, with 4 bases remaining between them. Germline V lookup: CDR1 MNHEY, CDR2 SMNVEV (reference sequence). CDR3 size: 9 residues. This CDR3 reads CARGQPQHF. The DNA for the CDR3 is TGTGCCAGAGGCCAGCCCCAGCATTTT.